Below are 10 T cell receptor beta chains sequenced from a single sample in a study of T-cell reconstitution after alpha-beta-depleted transplantation in children (TCRdb year 2016). The sample's treatment or condition label is to be understood as: allogeneic hematopoietic cell transplantation with graft depleted of TCRalphabeta T cells and CD19 B cells. The protocol used for the library was PCR. For sequencing, an Illumina HiSeq 2500 was employed. To normalize quantification of the TCRbeta repertoire, the TCR libraries were built with molecular barcoding that relied on unique molecular identifiers. The public sequencing data were trimmed at Q25 with fastp and processed into clonotypes with MiXCR by TCRdb, which kept only in-frame beta chains. All rows with the same CDR3 protein become a single entry with the most common DNA and genes. This sample comprises approximately 1,000,000 distinct CDR3 sequences, 25% to 35% of them detected only once. In total, the top ten clones hold over 25% of the sample.

This specimen consisted of PBMCs, mostly from graft donor cells, obtained 360 days after TCRalphabeta/CD19-depleted stem cell transplant. The receptor source for this set is a boy younger than two who had a stem cell transplant for SCID, so the T cells may come from the graft donor.

The chain uses TRBV4-1 and TRBJ2-6; TRBD1 aligns across 7 bases. V shed 1 base and J 5 bases; nucleotides not matched to a gene: 14. Germline V gives CDR1 MGHRA, CDR2 YSYEKL. The length of the CDR3 is 19 residues. CDR3 protein: CASSQALGTEALWANVLTF. CDR3 DNA: TGCGCCAGCAGCCAAGCCCTAGGGACAGAGGCACTCTGGGCCAACGTCCTGACTTTC.

The chain recombines TRBV30 with TRBJ1-4; D is perhaps TRBD1 (6 bases). The ends were cut back, 5 bases at V and 9 bases at J, with 22 bases in the middle. The CDR3 consists of 15 residues. The germline gives CDR1 GTSNPN, CDR2 SVGIG (reference sequence). The CDR3 DNA is TGTGCCTGGCTACCTTTGGGGGGGCGCGGAAAAAAACTGTTTTTT. This translates into CAWLPLGGRGKKLFF.

This clonotype came up a few times. The rearrangement uses TRBV5-1 and TRBJ2-7; 7 nucleotides align to TRBD1. The germline gives CDR1 SGHRS, CDR2 YFSETQ. V dropped 4 bases and J dropped 4; count of bases not matched to a gene: 5. The CDR3 has 13 amino acids. The CDR3 DNA reads as TGCGCCAGCAGCGAGGACAGGCGGTACGAGCAGTACTTC. Translating it yields CASSEDRRYEQYF.

The rearrangement uses TRBV4-1 and TRBJ1-2; D not resolved. The germline V and J ends were trimmed by 4 bases and 8 bases, with 11 bases remaining between them. The V gene's germline CDR1 is MGHRA and CDR2 YSYEKL. This CDR3 is 12 amino acids long. The CDR3: CASSPAIGGYTF. The CDR3 DNA reads as TGCGCCAGCAGCCCGGCAATAGGAGGCTACACCTTC.

This clonotype was counted only a few times. The chain links TRBV6-1 to TRBJ1-4, with a possible D match to TRBD1 (5 bases). The germline V gene has CDR1 MNHNS and CDR2 SASEGT. The CDR3 runs to 17 residues. V lost 5 bases and J lost 4, with 20 bases in between. The CDR3 protein is CASSSEPGTEYNEKLFF. The DNA of the CDR3 is TGTGCCAGCAGTAGCGAACCCGGGACGGAGTATAATGAAAAACTGTTTTTT.

This clonotype was detected ten times or more. This chain connects TRBV4-1 to TRBJ2-3; D not resolved. The germline V gene encodes CDR1 MGHRA and CDR2 YSYEKL. V lost 0 bases and J 2 bases, leaving 6 bases between the germline ends. There are 14 residues in the CDR3. CDR3 loop: CASSQDWTTDTQYF. As DNA, the CDR3 is TGCGCCAGCAGCCAAGACTGGACCACAGATACGCAGTATTTT.

This clonotype turned up a few times. The V and J genes are TRBV20-1 and TRBJ2-7; possible D gene TRBD1, 6 bases. The germline CDR1 and CDR2 sequences are DFQATT and SNEGSKA (reference sequence). This CDR3 contains 14 residues. Trimming took 4 bases from V and 3 from J, leaving 16 bases between them. CDR3 nucleotides: TGCAGTGCTACCACGACAGGCACAGACTACGAGCAGTACTTC. This sequence encodes CSATTTGTDYEQYF.

This clonotype was detected only a few times. The rearrangement uses TRBV12-3 or TRBV12-4 and TRBJ1-1, with D hard to call. CDR3 length: 14 amino acids. With 0 bases removed from V and 5 bases from J, the gap between germline ends came to 10 bases. The CDR3 spells CASSLAGYSTEAFF. CDR3 coding DNA: TGTGCCAGCAGTTTAGCGGGGTACTCAACTGAAGCTTTCTTT.

This chain links TRBV29-1 with TRBJ2-7; D is possibly TRBD2 (5 bases). Trimming shortened V by 2 bases and J by 0 bases, and 11 bases separated the two germline ends. Germline V gives CDR1 SQVTM, CDR2 ANQGSEA. The CDR3 sequence is 14 residues long. CDR3: CSVETYGSSYEQYF. In DNA form, the CDR3 reads TGCAGCGTTGAAACCTATGGGAGCTCCTACGAGCAGTACTTC.

J is TRBJ1-5 and V is TRBV12-3 or TRBV12-4; D might be TRBD1 (6 bases). V shed 5 bases and J shed 7 bases, with 21 bases lying between them. The CDR3 is made up of 16 amino acids. The CDR3 here is CASSPITGPAGQPQHF. CDR3 coding DNA: TGTGCCAGCAGTCCCATTACAGGGCCCGCGGGGCAGCCCCAGCATTTT.